This TCR beta chain was captured in a study of technical replicates of blood from a handful of donors. The CDR3 length is 16 residues. V shed 0 bases and J 2 bases; nucleotides not matched to a gene: 7. Germline loops: CDR1 LGHNT, CDR2 FRNRAP. Repertoires were generated with immunoSEQ multiplex PCR, while TCRdb's copy carries only in-frame clones and drops some. The data hold around 50,000 clones, with roughly 92% observed a single time. The clonotype comes from a human donor in good health. Some clones in this sample may be carry-over from other donors' samples. The sequenced sample consisted of PBMCs. The rearrangement joins TRBV12-5 to TRBJ2-7; 7 positions agree with TRBD2. The CDR3: CASGLVAGSGAYEQYF. The CDR3 DNA reads TGTGCTAGTGGTTTGGTAGCCGGCAGCGGGGCCTACGAGCAGTACTTC.